Detailed here is one TCR beta chain. Antigen specificity is unknown. Germline-derived CDR1 and CDR2 are KGHDR and SFDVKD. V lost 7 bases and J lost 1; bases outside the gene matches: 4. The CDR3 loop spans 14 amino acids. This sample was included in a study of T cells after yellow fever vaccination. Study overall: The authors prepared low-cell-number fractions using SMART-Seq v4 Ultra Low Input. Study-wide findings and caveats: Contamination by abundant bulk-population clonotypes could be present in FACS-sorted repertoires. On re-exposure, the response was weaker but peaked faster, at day 5 versus 15. Clonotype sharing between CD4 and CD8 compartments was small.

TCRdb redid the calling of the 5' RACE reads with MiXCR, one entry per CDR3 protein. Seen here are 300,000 or so distinct CDR3 sequences, over 10% observed once, and the top ten hold 0.45% to 0.65%. The chain employs TRBV24-1 and TRBJ1-2; 8 bases fit TRBD1. This clonotype was obtained from a man between 25 and 39 years old who received the YFV17D yellow fever vaccine. This specimen was CD4+ T cells sorted from PBMCs, taken 45 days after the yellow fever booster vaccination. CDR3 sequence: CATSGTGINYGYTF. The CDR3 DNA sequence: TGTGCCACCAGCGGGACAGGTATTAACTATGGCTACACCTTC.